This T cell receptor (beta chain) was observed in a study of blood T cell repertoires in COVID-19. Study overall: Donors of Cohort 3 who recovered were those that had two negative PCRs, clearance, or symptom resolution. Nucleic acid was either cDNA or gDNA, and it came from T cells, B-cell-depleted T cells, or PBMCs.

Assay used: immunoSEQ multiplex PCR; TCRdb lists only in-frame clones, some missing. The sample shows 400,000 or so clones, approximately 89% of them seen only once. The V gene end was trimmed by 5 bases and the J gene end by 6 bases; junction bases not matched to a gene: 9. The CDR3 runs to 16 residues. The germline gives CDR1 SNHLY, CDR2 FYNNEI. Recruitment covered about 26 US areas and drew participants whose ages spanned roughly 18 to 89 years. The sequence was obtained from a man aged 40-55 years in a cohort exposed to, infected with or recovered from COVID-19 (not recorded which). The chain has TRBV2 and TRBJ2-3; 12 bases agree with TRBD2. Sequenced sample: PBMCs or T cells enriched from blood (not recorded which). The CDR3 DNA reads TGTGCCAGCAGTTCGATACTAGCGGGAGGATCTGATACGCAGTATTTT. Protein sequence: CASSSILAGGSDTQYF.